This TCR beta chain was profiled in a study of blood T cell repertoires in COVID-19. CDR3 length: 18 residues. Original data processing: Reference gene primer amplification gave estimated nucleated cell counts. The method was immunoSEQ multiplex PCR; TCRdb's version includes in-frame clones alone and lacks a portion of them. Clonal size and the V and J genes are those of that table, whereas D and trimming came from the DNA. The sample records 74,000 or so clones, 85% to 90% being singletons. Source material: peripheral blood. This chain links TRBV21-1 with TRBJ2-1; the D segment call TRBD2 is taken from the table without a DNA check. TRBV21-1 is a recognized pseudogene. This TCR was sampled from a man in his fifties or sixties with acute or convalescent COVID-19. The CDR3 spells CASSKGKTSGRFRDEQFF. As DNA, the CDR3 is TGTGCCAGCAGCAAAGGTAAAACTAGCGGGAGATTTAGGGATGAGCAGTTCTTC.